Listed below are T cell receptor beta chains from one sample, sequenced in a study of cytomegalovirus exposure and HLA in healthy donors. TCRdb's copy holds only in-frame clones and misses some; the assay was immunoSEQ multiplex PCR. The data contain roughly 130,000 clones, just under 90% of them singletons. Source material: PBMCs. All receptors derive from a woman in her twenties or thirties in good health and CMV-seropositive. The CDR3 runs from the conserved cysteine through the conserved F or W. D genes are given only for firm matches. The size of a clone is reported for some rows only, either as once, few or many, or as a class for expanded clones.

cdr3_nt: TGTGCTAGTGGCCTTTCACGGAGCGCCGGGGGCGGGGAGCTGTTTTTT
cdr3_aa: CASGLSRSAGGGELFF
v_call: TRBV12-5
d_call: .
clone_size: .
j_call: TRBJ2-2

cdr3_nt: TGTGCCAGCAGACGGGACAACCGGGCCTCTGAGGCCCAGTACTTC
cdr3_aa: CASRRDNRASEAQYF
v_call: TRBV6-5
d_call: .
clone_size: .
j_call: TRBJ2-5

cdr3_nt: TGTGCCATCTACGCGGGGGGACTACAAGGAGGGAGTCTGTTCTTC
cdr3_aa: CAIYAGGLQGGSLFF
v_call: TRBV10-3
d_call: TRBD2
clone_size: .
j_call: TRBJ2-1

cdr3_nt: TGTGCCAGCAGCTTGGCCCTACGGAATTCACCCCTCCACTTT
cdr3_aa: CASSLALRNSPLHF
v_call: TRBV5-4
d_call: .
clone_size: .
j_call: TRBJ1-6

cdr3_nt: TGTGCCAGCGGCCCGGGGCTAGCGGGGGGGAATGAGCAGTTCTTC
cdr3_aa: CASGPGLAGGNEQFF
v_call: TRBV4-2
d_call: TRBD2
clone_size: .
j_call: TRBJ2-1

cdr3_nt: TGTGCCAGCAGCACCCGGACAGCTAGGCCTAATGAAAAACTGTTTTTT
cdr3_aa: CASSTRTARPNEKLFF
v_call: TRBV11-2
d_call: .
clone_size: .
j_call: TRBJ1-4

cdr3_nt: TGTGCCAGTAGTATAGGAGGTGGGAACTATGGCTACACCTTC
cdr3_aa: CASSIGGGNYGYTF
v_call: TRBV19
d_call: .
clone_size: .
j_call: TRBJ1-2

cdr3_nt: TGTGCCAGCAGCCAAGATCGAGGGAAAGGGTACAATGAGCAGTTCTTC
cdr3_aa: CASSQDRGKGYNEQFF
v_call: TRBV4-2
d_call: .
clone_size: .
j_call: TRBJ2-1

cdr3_nt: TGTGCCAGCTCATCGAATCCAGGGGAGGGAAACACCATATATTTT
cdr3_aa: CASSSNPGEGNTIYF
v_call: TRBV18
d_call: .
clone_size: .
j_call: TRBJ1-3

cdr3_nt: TGTGCCACCTCTTTGGGTGACAGCCTTAATGAAAAACTGTTTTTT
cdr3_aa: CATSLGDSLNEKLFF
v_call: TRBV7-9
d_call: .
clone_size: .
j_call: TRBJ1-4

cdr3_nt: TGTGCCAGCAGCTTCGGGCAGGGGGGCTACGAGCAGTACTTC
cdr3_aa: CASSFGQGGYEQYF
v_call: TRBV5-4
d_call: .
clone_size: few
j_call: TRBJ2-7

cdr3_nt: TGTGCCAGCTCACCAGCTCGACAGGATTTAGCTAACTATGGCTACACCTTC
cdr3_aa: CASSPARQDLANYGYTF
v_call: TRBV18
d_call: .
clone_size: .
j_call: TRBJ1-2

cdr3_nt: TGTGCCAGCAGCTTGGCAGGGGGAGCAAACACCATATATTTT
cdr3_aa: CASSLAGGANTIYF
v_call: TRBV5-4
d_call: TRBD1
clone_size: .
j_call: TRBJ1-3

cdr3_nt: TGTGCCAGCAGCCAAGAAGCCCAGGGGAACACTGAAGCTTTCTTT
cdr3_aa: CASSQEAQGNTEAFF
v_call: TRBV4-2
d_call: .
clone_size: .
j_call: TRBJ1-1

cdr3_nt: TGTGCCAGCAGCCAAGAGCTTGGCCTCGGCTACACCTTC
cdr3_aa: CASSQELGLGYTF
v_call: TRBV14
d_call: .
clone_size: .
j_call: TRBJ1-2

cdr3_nt: TGCAGCGTTAGGAGCGGAGGGAGCACAGATACGCAGTATTTT
cdr3_aa: CSVRSGGSTDTQYF
v_call: TRBV29-1
d_call: .
clone_size: .
j_call: TRBJ2-3

cdr3_nt: TGTGCCAGCAGCCCGACCTCGACTAGCGGGGTTAGTCCCCAGTACTTC
cdr3_aa: CASSPTSTSGVSPQYF
v_call: TRBV27
d_call: TRBD2
clone_size: .
j_call: TRBJ2-5

cdr3_nt: TGCAGCGTTGAAGTTGGGACTAGCGGGAGCGATACGCAGTATTTT
cdr3_aa: CSVEVGTSGSDTQYF
v_call: TRBV29-1
d_call: TRBD2
clone_size: once
j_call: TRBJ2-3